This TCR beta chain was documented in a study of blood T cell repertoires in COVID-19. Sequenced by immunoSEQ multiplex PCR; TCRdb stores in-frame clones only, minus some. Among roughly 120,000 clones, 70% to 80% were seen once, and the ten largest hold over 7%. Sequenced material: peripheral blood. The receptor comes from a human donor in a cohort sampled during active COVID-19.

The CDR3 sequence is CASSPSGGYEQYF. As DNA, the CDR3 is TGCGCCAGCAGCCCAAGCGGGGGCTACGAGCAGTACTTC. This sequence joins TRBV4-1 and TRBJ2-7; 8 bases align to TRBD2. J gave up 3 bases and V 4 bases, and 2 bases lay outside the gene matches. This CDR3 has 13 amino acids. Germline CDR1 is MGHRA and CDR2 is YSYEKL.